The rows below give T cell receptor beta chains drawn from one sample of a study of OX40 agonist ivuxolimab in advanced cancers. Clones were sequenced by immunoSEQ multiplex PCR, and TCRdb holds only the in-frame ones, with some missing. The sample has tens of thousands of clones; more than 70% are singletons. Sequences were derived from CD4+ or CD8+ T cells sorted from blood, sampled in a trial of the OX40 agonist ivuxolimab. All receptors derive from an adult with an advanced solid tumor such as melanoma, head and neck, liver or kidney cancer. CDR3s include the opening cysteine and the closing phenylalanine or tryptophan. The order of the fields is V gene, D gene, J gene, clone size, CDR3 protein, CDR3 DNA. D genes are given only for firm matches. Part of the rows lack a size; the others show once, few, many or a class for expanded clones.

V gene: TRBV28; D gene: .; J gene: TRBJ1-1; clone size: .; CDR3 protein: CASSLVRIEAFF; CDR3 DNA: TGTGCCAGCAGTTTGGTTAGGATTGAAGCTTTCTTT
V gene: TRBV7-2; D gene: TRBD1; J gene: TRBJ1-2; clone size: .; CDR3 protein: CASSLGTGTGGGYTF; CDR3 DNA: TGTGCCAGCAGCTTGGGGACCGGGACAGGAGGGGGCTACACCTTC
V gene: TRBV5-5; D gene: .; J gene: TRBJ1-2; clone size: .; CDR3 protein: CASSLDPGNYGYTF; CDR3 DNA: TGTGCCAGCAGCTTGGATCCCGGGAACTATGGCTACACCTTC
V gene: TRBV6-6; D gene: .; J gene: TRBJ2-7; clone size: .; CDR3 protein: CASSRTQGQFHVQYF; CDR3 DNA: TGTGCCAGCAGTCGAACGCAGGGTCAATTTCACGTGCAGTACTTC
V gene: TRBV30; D gene: TRBD1; J gene: TRBJ2-3; clone size: .; CDR3 protein: CAWSSGTGSTDTQYF; CDR3 DNA: TGTGCCTGGAGCTCCGGGACAGGAAGCACAGATACGCAGTATTTT
V gene: TRBV7-2; D gene: .; J gene: TRBJ2-3; clone size: .; CDR3 protein: CASSPNSEGTDTQYF; CDR3 DNA: TGTGCCAGCAGCCCAAACAGCGAGGGCACAGATACGCAGTATTTT
V gene: TRBV5-1; D gene: .; J gene: TRBJ2-1; clone size: .; CDR3 protein: CASSLGRGGGEQFF; CDR3 DNA: TGCGCCAGCAGCTTGGGCAGGGGAGGGGGTGAGCAGTTCTTC
V gene: TRBV5-1; D gene: .; J gene: TRBJ2-2; clone size: few; CDR3 protein: CASSLGTLNTGELFF; CDR3 DNA: TGCGCCAGCAGCTTGGGGACCCTCAACACCGGGGAGCTGTTTTTT
V gene: TRBV5-1; D gene: .; J gene: TRBJ1-4; clone size: .; CDR3 protein: CASSLAVGTNEKLFF; CDR3 DNA: TGCGCCAGCAGCTTGGCGGTAGGGACTAATGAAAAACTGTTTTTT
V gene: TRBV30; D gene: TRBD1; J gene: TRBJ1-1; clone size: once; CDR3 protein: CAWVPGQVFLKNTEAFF; CDR3 DNA: TGTGCCTGGGTACCTGGACAGGTTTTCTTAAAGAACACTGAAGCTTTCTTT
V gene: TRBV30; D gene: .; J gene: TRBJ1-5; clone size: .; CDR3 protein: CAWSLGRRVGEPQHF; CDR3 DNA: TGTGCCTGGAGTTTAGGGCGGAGGGTTGGGGAGCCCCAGCATTTT